A single TCR beta chain is shown here with its context. What it binds is not known. It may be a read error: a sequence one base away is much more abundant. Trimming left V 5 bases short and J 1 base short, with 14 bases between. Germline-derived CDR1 and CDR2 are DFQATT and SNEGSKA (reference sequence). The CDR3 runs to 14 residues. This sample stems from a study of Graves' ophthalmopathy and Graves' hyperthyroidism. The study, taken as a whole, reports: Ophthalmopathy could be told apart from stable hyperthyroidism by a 13-signature model (under 90% sensitivity, approximately 76% specificity). Detected in blood as well were most expanded thyroid clonotypes with frequency above 0.001.

Patients were left out if they had other autoimmune diseases, uncontrolled infections, pregnancy or lactation. RNA served as the template for amplifying TCR beta CDR3 regions. First-round RT-PCR employed HTBI primers, with a second-round multiplex PCR after it. MiXCR, applied by TCRdb to the multiplex PCR reads, yields one record per CDR3 protein. The table lists 200,000 to 250,000 distinct CDR3 sequences, around a fifth of them singletons, with around 45% in the top ten. This sequence originates from a woman in her forties or fifties with Graves' ophthalmopathy. The V gene is TRBV20-1, the J gene TRBJ1-1; D call uncertain. Sequenced input: peripheral blood. In DNA, the CDR3 is TGCAGTGCTCACGGGCCGATAGGGAACACTGAAGCTTTCTTT. Amino acids: CSAHGPIGNTEAFF.